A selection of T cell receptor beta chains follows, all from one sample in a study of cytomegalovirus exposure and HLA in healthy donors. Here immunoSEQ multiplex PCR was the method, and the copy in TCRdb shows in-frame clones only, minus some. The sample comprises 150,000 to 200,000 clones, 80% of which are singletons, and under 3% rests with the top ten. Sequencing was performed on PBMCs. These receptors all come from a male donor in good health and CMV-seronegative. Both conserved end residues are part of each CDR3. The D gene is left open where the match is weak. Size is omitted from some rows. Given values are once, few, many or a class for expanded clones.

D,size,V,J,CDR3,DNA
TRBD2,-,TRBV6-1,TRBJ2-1,CASSVSPGLGNEQFF,TGTGCCAGCAGTGTTTCTCCGGGACTAGGAAATGAGCAGTTCTTC
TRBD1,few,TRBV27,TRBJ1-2,CASSPRTGNYGYTF,TGTGCCAGCAGTCCCAGGACAGGGAACTATGGCTACACCTTC
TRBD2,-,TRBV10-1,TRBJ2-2,CASSEAGLAGTIGELFF,TGCGCCAGCAGTGAGGCGGGACTAGCGGGGACGATCGGGGAGCTGTTTTTT
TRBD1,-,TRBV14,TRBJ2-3,CASSRTGISTDTQYF,TGTGCCAGCAGCCGGACAGGGATAAGCACAGATACGCAGTATTTT
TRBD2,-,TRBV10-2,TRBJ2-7,CASSESGGYEQYF,TGCGCCAGCAGTGAGAGCGGGGGTTACGAGCAGTACTTC
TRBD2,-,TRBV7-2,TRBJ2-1,CASSLVFGGGLNEQFF,TGTGCCAGCAGCTTAGTTTTCGGGGGGGGCCTAAATGAGCAGTTCTTC
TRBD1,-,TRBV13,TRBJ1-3,CASQKGAHSGNTIYF,TGTGCCAGCCAAAAGGGGGCCCACTCTGGAAACACCATATATTTT
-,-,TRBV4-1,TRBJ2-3,CASSQGIENRVRGDTQYF,TGCGCCAGCAGCCAGGGAATTGAGAACAGGGTTCGTGGAGATACGCAGTATTTT
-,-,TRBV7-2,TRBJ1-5,CASSLVRQGNQPQHF,TGTGCCAGCAGCTTAGTCCGCCAGGGAAATCAGCCCCAGCATTTT
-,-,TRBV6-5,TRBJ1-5,CASRAGLGQPQHF,TGTGCCAGCAGAGCAGGGCTTGGCCAGCCCCAGCATTTT
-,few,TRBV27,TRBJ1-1,CASSPRVNTEAFF,TGTGCCAGCAGCCCCAGGGTGAACACTGAAGCTTTCTTT
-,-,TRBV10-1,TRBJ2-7,CASSEGGLVDEQYF,TGCGCCAGCAGTGAGGGGGGGTTGGTCGACGAGCAGTACTTC
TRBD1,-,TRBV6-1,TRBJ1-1,CASSEARDRVWNTEAFF,TGTGCCAGCAGTGAAGCCAGGGACAGGGTATGGAACACTGAAGCTTTCTTT
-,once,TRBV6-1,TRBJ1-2,CASSHDGTYYGYTF,TGTGCCAGCAGTCATGATGGCACCTACTATGGCTACACCTTC
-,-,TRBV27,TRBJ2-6,CASSRGGSGANVLTF,TGTGCCAGCAGTCGCGGTGGCTCTGGGGCCAACGTCCTGACTTTC
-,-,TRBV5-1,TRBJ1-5,CASSLTPYPSNQPQHF,TGCGCCAGCAGCTTAACACCTTACCCTAGCAATCAGCCCCAGCATTTT
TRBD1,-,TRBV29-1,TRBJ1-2,CSVGRGQGAEGYTF,TGCAGCGTCGGCCGCGGACAGGGCGCGGAGGGCTACACCTTC
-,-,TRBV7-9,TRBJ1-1,CASSLAPRARTEAFF,TGTGCCAGCAGCTTAGCCCCCAGGGCGAGGACTGAAGCTTTCTTT
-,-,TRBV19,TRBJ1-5,CASSRPRGSNQPQHF,TGTGCCAGTAGTCGCCCCAGGGGTAGCAATCAGCCCCAGCATTTT
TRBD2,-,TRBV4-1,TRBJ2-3,CASRRTSGSTDTQYF,TGCGCCAGCAGACGCACTAGCGGAAGCACAGATACGCAGTATTTT
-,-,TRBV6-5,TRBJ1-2,CASSLLGRKDYGYTF,TGTGCCAGCAGCCTACTAGGGAGGAAGGACTATGGCTACACCTTC
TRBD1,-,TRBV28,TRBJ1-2,CASSFDGRGNYGYTF,TGTGCCAGCAGTTTTGATGGCAGGGGGAACTATGGCTACACCTTC
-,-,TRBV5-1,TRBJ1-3,CASSFGTPENTIYF,TGCGCCAGCAGCTTCGGGACACCAGAAAACACCATATATTTT
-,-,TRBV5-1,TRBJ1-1,CASSSRARSTEAFF,TGCGCCAGCAGCTCGAGGGCCAGGAGCACTGAAGCTTTCTTT
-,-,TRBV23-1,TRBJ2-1,CASSQSLPGTSINNEQFF,TGCGCCAGCAGTCAATCACTTCCCGGGACATCGATAAACAATGAGCAGTTCTTC
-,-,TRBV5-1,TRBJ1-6,CASSLVSRGNSPLHF,TGCGCCAGCAGCTTGGTTTCCAGGGGCAATTCACCCCTCCACTTT
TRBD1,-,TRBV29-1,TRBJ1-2,CSVDRTGGGYGYTF,TGCAGCGTTGATAGGACAGGGGGCGGCTATGGCTACACCTTC
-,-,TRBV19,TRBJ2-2,CASMRTGNTGELFF,TGTGCCAGTATGCGTACAGGAAACACCGGGGAGCTGTTTTTT
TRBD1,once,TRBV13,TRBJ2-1,CASSGDRRLYNEQFF,TGTGCCAGCAGTGGGGACAGGCGACTATACAATGAGCAGTTCTTC
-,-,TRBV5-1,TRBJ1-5,CASSSGASNQPQHF,TGCGCCAGCAGCTCAGGGGCAAGCAATCAGCCCCAGCATTTT
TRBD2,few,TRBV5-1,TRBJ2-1,CASKTSGGRNEQFF,TGCGCCAGCAAGACTAGCGGGGGGCGCAATGAGCAGTTCTTC
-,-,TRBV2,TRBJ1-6,CASRGNRAASPLHF,TGTGCCAGTAGGGGTAACAGGGCGGCCTCACCCCTCCACTTT
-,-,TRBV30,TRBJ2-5,CAWSQGLEETQYF,TGTGCCTGGAGTCAGGGGCTGGAAGAGACCCAGTACTTC
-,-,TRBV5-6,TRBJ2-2,CASSRRTGELFF,TGTGCCAGCAGCCGGAGGACCGGGGAGCTGTTTTTT
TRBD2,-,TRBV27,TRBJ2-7,CASSSRGGPYEQYF,TGTGCCAGCAGTAGTCGCGGGGGGCCATACGAGCAGTACTTC
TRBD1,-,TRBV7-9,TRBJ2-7,CASSPGQGTDEQYF,TGTGCCAGCAGCCCGGGACAGGGTACGGACGAGCAGTACTTC
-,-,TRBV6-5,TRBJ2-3,CASSLNRFSTDTQYF,TGTGCCAGCAGTCTCAACAGGTTTTCCACAGATACGCAGTATTTT
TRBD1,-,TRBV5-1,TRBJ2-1,CASSWADRGLIEQFF,TGCGCCAGCAGCTGGGCGGACAGGGGGCTGATTGAGCAGTTCTTC
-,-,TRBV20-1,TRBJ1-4,CSARLLEKLFF,TGCAGTGCTAGATTACTGGAAAAACTGTTTTTT
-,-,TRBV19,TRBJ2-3,CASSEQLLSTDTQYF,TGTGCCAGTAGTGAGCAACTACTTAGCACAGATACGCAGTATTTT
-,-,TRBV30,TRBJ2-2,CAWGRSGGELFF,TGTGCATGGGGGCGCAGCGGCGGGGAGCTGTTTTTT
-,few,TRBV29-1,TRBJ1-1,CSVVSRQANTEAFF,TGCAGCGTTGTTAGCCGACAGGCGAACACTGAAGCTTTCTTT
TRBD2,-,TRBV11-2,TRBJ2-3,CASSLMVAGGDTQYF,TGTGCCAGCAGCTTAATGGTAGCGGGGGGCGATACGCAGTATTTT
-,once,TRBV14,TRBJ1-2,CASSQDRVGYTF,TGTGCCAGCAGCCAAGACAGGGTTGGCTACACCTTC
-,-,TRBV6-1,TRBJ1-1,CASSRGSLNTEAFF,TGTGCCAGCAGCCGGGGGAGCTTGAACACTGAAGCTTTCTTT
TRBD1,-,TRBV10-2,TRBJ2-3,CASSEGQGLDTQYF,TGCGCCAGCAGTGAGGGACAGGGGTTAGATACGCAGTATTTT